This entry concerns a single T cell receptor beta chain. This entry is derived from a study of blood T cell repertoires in COVID-19. All enrollees were about 18 to 100 years old and from roughly 26 US areas. Participant reports of clinical history set cohort assignment. Recovery among Cohort 3 donors was established by two negative PCRs, clearance, or symptom resolution. TCRdb's copy holds only in-frame clones and misses some; the assay was immunoSEQ multiplex PCR. This sample carries about 270,000 clones, 88% of them seen once, and the ten largest clones take around 2.9%. This CDR3 region has 14 residues. V lost 0 bases, J lost 7 bases, and 8 bases lay in between.

The receptor was isolated from a woman aged 45-60 years who had recovered from COVID-19. Input material: PBMCs or T cells enriched from blood (not recorded which). This rearrangement joins TRBV5-3 to TRBJ1-6; D remains unclear. TRBV5-3 belongs to the ORF category, with a function that is uncertain. The CDR3 sequence: CARSLVGGNSPLHF. As DNA, the CDR3 is TGTGCCAGAAGCTTGGTGGGCGGGAATTCACCCCTCCACTTT.